This T cell receptor (beta chain) was recovered during a study of CD4 T cells in relation to SARS-CoV-2 and coronaviruses. Turning to the study itself: Negative control cultures got HIV-1 Nef peptides or no peptide. Points from the study as a whole: This crossreactivity analysis covered spike protein alone, no other viral proteins.

The V end lost 4 bases, the J end lost 4 bases, and 21 bases lay between the germline ends. The length of the CDR3 is 17 residues. Per the germline V gene, CDR1 is SGDLS and CDR2 is YYNGEE. Note on this clone: Its antigen is currently unknown.

The unexposed donors gave CD4+ T cells in about 2011-2018, prior to COVID-19. Isolation of CD4+ T cells took place after approximately eleven days in culture. Profiled with immunoSEQ multiplex PCR; TCRdb holds only in-frame clones, not every one. The table has approximately 27,000 clones, about 75% seen once; the top ten hold 10% to 15%. The sequenced sample was CD4+ T cells from PBMCs, cultured in vitro. The receptor was derived from a human donor in good health. This sequence joins TRBV9 and TRBJ1-5; TRBD1 might be the D (6 bases). CDR3 sequence reads: CASSLQPLGQGNQPQHF. The CDR3 region has the DNA TGTGCCAGCAGCCTCCAGCCCCTCGGGCAGGGGAATCAGCCCCAGCATTTT. The full variable domain, rest sourced from reference TRBV9 and TRBJ1-5, is DSGVTQTPKHLITATGQRVTLRCSPRSGDLSVYWYQQSLDQGLQFLIQYYNGEERAKGNILERFSAQQFPDLHSELNLSSLELGDSALYFCASSLQPLGQGNQPQHFGDGTRLSIL.